The rows below give T cell receptor beta chains drawn from one sample of a study of shared clonotypes between healthy human individuals. Using immunoSEQ multiplex PCR, the repertoire was profiled, and TCRdb retains in-frame clones only, with some absent. The sample consists of over a million clones, 65% to 80% of them appearing once. Sequencing used memory CD4+ T cells sorted from blood. The receptors derive from a man between 18 and 35 years old in good health. The CDR3 runs from the conserved cysteine through the conserved F or W. Each record gives: V gene, CDR3 length, J gene, D gene, clone size, CDR3 protein, CDR3 DNA. A D gene is named only where the DNA matches it firmly. Only some rows state a clone size, as once, few, many or a class for expanded clones.

TRBV10-3	14	TRBJ2-1	.	.	CAIKDSGPGNEQFF	TGTGCCATCAAAGACAGCGGACCCGGCAATGAGCAGTTCTTC
TRBV18	15	TRBJ1-4	.	.	CASSTDSNSNEKLFF	TGTGCCAGCTCAACCGACAGCAATTCAAATGAAAAACTGTTTTTT
TRBV5-4	13	TRBJ1-1	.	.	CASSYRERAEAFF	TGTGCCAGCAGTTACAGGGAGCGAGCTGAAGCTTTCTTT
TRBV19	14	TRBJ1-5	.	.	CASSPGRGGQPQHF	TGTGCCAGTAGCCCAGGCAGGGGCGGGCAGCCCCAGCATTTT
TRBV27	16	TRBJ2-5	TRBD1	.	CASSSAGQGAGETQYF	TGTGCCAGCAGTTCTGCGGGACAGGGGGCTGGGGAGACCCAGTACTTC
TRBV10-3	15	TRBJ1-6	.	.	CAISESGQTNSPLHF	TGTGCCATCAGTGAGTCAGGACAAACCAATTCACCCCTCCACTTT
TRBV5-1	14	TRBJ2-5	TRBD1	.	CASSLRDSKETQYF	TGCGCCAGCAGCCTTCGGGACAGTAAAGAGACCCAGTACTTC
TRBV2	14	TRBJ1-6	TRBD1	.	CASNADRGYSPLHF	TGTGCCAGCAACGCGGACAGGGGGTATTCACCCCTCCACTTT
TRBV5-1	15	TRBJ2-5	.	.	CASSAGTSPQETQYF	TGCGCCAGCAGCGCCGGGACTTCTCCCCAAGAGACCCAGTACTTC
TRBV20-1	10	TRBJ2-5	.	.	CSASEETQYF	TGCAGTGCTTCCGAAGAGACCCAGTACTTC
TRBV18	12	TRBJ2-7	.	.	CASSPGMNEQYF	TGTGCCAGCTCACCAGGGATGAACGAGCAGTACTTC
TRBV27	12	TRBJ2-5	.	.	CASSSYQETQYF	TGTGCCAGCAGTTCGTACCAAGAGACCCAGTACTTC
TRBV12-1	16	TRBJ1-5	.	.	CASSPGGDSQCQPQHF	TGTGCCAGCAGCCCTGGGGGGGACAGTCAGTGCCAGCCCCAGCATTTT
TRBV25-1	14	TRBJ1-2	.	.	CASSEVGRGSGYTF	TGTGCCAGCAGTGAAGTGGGCAGGGGATCCGGCTACACCTTC
TRBV9	14	TRBJ1-2	.	.	CASSSRTENYGYTF	TGTGCCAGCAGCTCCCGGACAGAAAACTATGGCTACACCTTC
TRBV5-1	14	TRBJ1-2	TRBD1	.	CASSRDRDIYGYTF	TGCGCCAGCAGCCGAGACAGGGATATCTATGGCTACACCTTC
TRBV27	13	TRBJ1-2	.	.	CASSYRGMNGYTF	TGTGCCAGCAGTTATAGGGGAATGAATGGCTACACCTTC
TRBV28	14	TRBJ2-7	.	once	CASSLGPPAYEQYF	TGTGCCAGCAGTTTAGGGCCACCAGCCTACGAGCAGTACTTC
TRBV7-8	14	TRBJ2-1	TRBD2	few	CASSLSRGDDEQFF	TGTGCCAGCAGCTTAAGTCGGGGGGACGATGAGCAGTTCTTC
TRBV18	13	TRBJ2-5	TRBD1	.	CASLRDSQETQYF	TGTGCCAGCCTACGGGACAGCCAAGAGACCCAGTACTTC
TRBV19	14	TRBJ1-6	.	.	CASSIGIGGSPLHF	TGTGCCAGTAGTATTGGTATCGGGGGCTCACCCCTCCACTTT
TRBV5-1	16	TRBJ2-1	TRBD1	.	CASSVGQGVSYNEQFF	TGCGCCAGCAGCGTGGGACAGGGGGTCTCCTACAATGAGCAGTTCTTC
TRBV30	12	TRBJ2-3	.	once	CAGRGAGDTQYF	TGTGCCGGAAGGGGGGCGGGAGATACGCAGTATTTT
TRBV4-1	13	TRBJ2-7	.	.	CASSQDPFREQYF	TGCGCCAGCAGCCAAGATCCGTTTCGCGAGCAGTACTTC
TRBV30	14	TRBJ1-4	TRBD1	.	CAWSGKLGQEKLFF	TGTGCCTGGAGTGGCAAATTGGGACAGGAAAAACTGTTTTTT
TRBV18	13	TRBJ1-6	.	few	CASSPPTRDLIHF	TGTGCCAGCTCACCACCGACGAGGGACCTTATCCACTTT
TRBV30	13	TRBJ2-2	.	.	CAWSVHGFGELFF	TGTGCCTGGAGTGTACACGGGTTCGGGGAGCTGTTTTTT
TRBV18	13	TRBJ2-1	.	.	CASQPGRGDEQFF	TGTGCCAGCCAACCGGGACGGGGAGATGAGCAGTTCTTC
TRBV4-3	15	TRBJ2-1	TRBD1	.	CASSQETGLGNEQFF	TGCGCCAGCAGCCAAGAGACAGGGCTGGGCAATGAGCAGTTCTTC
TRBV23-1	17	TRBJ1-1	.	.	CASSQSGRGNLNTEAFF	TGCGCCAGCAGTCAATCGGGCAGGGGCAACCTAAACACTGAAGCTTTCTTT
TRBV30	14	TRBJ2-1	.	.	CAWKRGFSYNEQFF	TGTGCCTGGAAACGGGGTTTCTCCTACAATGAGCAGTTCTTC
TRBV30	15	TRBJ1-5	.	.	CAWSVGAGVNQPQHF	TGTGCCTGGAGTGTCGGGGCAGGGGTAAATCAGCCCCAGCATTTT
TRBV18	14	TRBJ2-1	.	once	CASSPIGGLNEQFF	TGTGCCAGCTCACCAATCGGGGGGCTCAATGAGCAGTTCTTC
TRBV7-7	13	TRBJ2-3	.	.	CASSLSSTDTQYF	TGTGCTAGCAGCTTATCTAGCACAGATACGCAGTATTTT
TRBV19	14	TRBJ2-2	.	.	CASRRGLLLGELFF	TGTGCCAGTAGGAGAGGACTATTATTAGGGGAGCTGTTTTTT
TRBV11-2	13	TRBJ2-7	.	.	CASSYGTSYEQYF	TGTGCCAGCAGCTACGGGACATCCTACGAGCAGTACTTC
TRBV18	17	TRBJ1-5	.	.	CASSPIGVGDGNQPQHF	TGTGCCAGCTCACCGATCGGGGTAGGGGACGGCAATCAGCCCCAGCATTTT
TRBV4-3	17	TRBJ2-1	TRBD1	once	CASSQGGRGLVDTEQFF	TGCGCCAGCAGCCAAGGCGGCAGGGGGCTAGTGGATACTGAGCAGTTCTTC
TRBV2	13	TRBJ2-3	TRBD2	.	CAGTISGADTQYF	TGTGCCGGAACCATTAGCGGGGCAGATACGCAGTATTTT